This T cell receptor beta chain was retrieved from a study of shared clonotypes between healthy human individuals. The CDR3 extends over 15 amino acids. CDR1 is SGDLS and CDR2 is YYNGEE in the germline V gene. V was shortened by 2 bases and J by 0 bases, with 9 bases between the two germline ends. The naive CD8 fraction comprised CD45RO-negative cells positively selected for CCR7 and excluded terminally differentiated effector memory CD45RA+ cells. Several immunoSEQ 96-well plates shared each subset's DNA, each plate a replicate. Replicate PCRs run on sorted subsets employed approximately 180 ng DNA, tens of thousands of T cell genomes. Per the original data handling: ImmunoSEQ output lacked quality scores and full-length reads, limiting matched filtering. The method was immunoSEQ multiplex PCR; TCRdb's version includes in-frame clones alone and lacks a portion of them. Clone size and V and J calls were adopted from that table, with D and trimming inferred from the DNA. The sample lists almost 700,000 clones, about 90% occurring once.

About this clone: Its specificity is unknown.

Points from the study as a whole: Generation probabilities of non-shared clonotypes were lower (relative to those shared by all four donors).

Material: naive CD8+ T cells sorted from blood. The source of this sequence is a man aged 30 to 45 in good health. The chain carries TRBV9 and TRBJ1-3; D is unresolved. This chain's CDR3 is CASSVFSGSGNTIYF. The CDR3 nucleotides are TGTGCCAGCAGCGTCTTTAGTGGCTCTGGAAACACCATATATTTT.